Described below is a single TCR beta chain sequence and its context. TEMRA cells underwent FACS enrichment and CD8+ and CD4+ T cells underwent negative isolation. Random hexamers primed reverse transcription of about 0.45 to 1 ug RNA. TCRdb re-analysed the immunoSEQ multiplex PCR reads in MiXCR, keeping a single row per CDR3 protein. The table has some 100,000 distinct CDR3 sequences, 90% to 95% seen once; the top ten hold roughly 0.088%. This sample was included in a study of CD8 T cells in Susac syndrome. V lost 6 bases and J lost 4; bases outside the gene matches: 4. Germline V gives CDR1 KGHDR, CDR2 SFDVKD. The CDR3 consists of 15 residues.

This sequence joins TRBV24-1 and TRBJ2-6; 8 nucleotides line up with TRBD1. The specimen sequenced was CD4+ T cells from PBMCs. The origin of this receptor is a human donor with multiple sclerosis. The CDR3 region is CATSPGGLGANVLTF. For the CDR3, the DNA is TGTGCCACCAGTCCAGGGGGCTTGGGGGCCAACGTCCTGACTTTC.